This T cell receptor beta chain was sequenced during a study of shared clonotypes between healthy human individuals. The CDR3 has 15 residues. Per germline, CDR1 SEHNR and CDR2 FQNEAQ (reference sequence). V lost 1 base and J 2 bases, leaving 12 bases between the germline ends. This clone appeared once. The protocol was immunoSEQ multiplex PCR, while the TCRdb copy is restricted to in-frame clones and leaves out a portion. The table includes fewer than 2.5 million clones, roughly 93% detected once. The source of this sequence is a man between 18 and 35 years old in good health. Some clones in this sample may be carry-over from other donors' samples. The specimen sequenced was naive CD4+ T cells from PBMCs. Subset denoted: CD45RA+ positively selected. V and J are TRBV7-9 and TRBJ2-7; the D gene could be TRBD1 or TRBD2 (5 bases each). The CDR3 is CASSLGGSRPYEQYF. CDR3 DNA sequence: TGTGCCAGCAGCTTAGGGGGGAGTCGGCCCTACGAGCAGTACTTC.